These 21 T cell receptor beta chains originate from one sample sequenced in a study of blood T cell repertoires in COVID-19. TCRdb's copy holds only in-frame clones and misses some; the assay was immunoSEQ multiplex PCR. Of 150,000 or so clones in the sample, almost 70% were seen once. The sample taken for sequencing was peripheral blood. The receptors originated from a woman in her sixties or seventies with acute or convalescent COVID-19.

This clone was seen only a few times. The genes are TRBV10-1 and TRBJ2-3; TRBD1 might be the D (6 bases). The CDR3 is 16 amino acids. CDR1 and CDR2 (germline): WNHNN, SYGVQD (reference sequence). V was shortened by 3 bases and J by 2 bases, with 15 bases between the two germline ends. The CDR3 DNA is TGCGCCAGCAGTGACTCCAGGGGAGTTATCACAGATACGCAGTATTTT. Its protein is CASSDSRGVITDTQYF.

The rearrangement joins TRBV4-1 to TRBJ2-4; 8 bases map to TRBD2. This CDR3 region has 17 residues. CDR1 is MGHRA and CDR2 is YSYEKL in the germline V gene. V dropped 0 bases and J dropped 8; count of bases not matched to a gene: 12. The chain's CDR3 is CASSQDQSAGGRDIQYF. The CDR3 DNA reads TGCGCCAGCAGCCAAGATCAATCGGCGGGGGGAAGGGACATTCAGTACTTC.

The rearrangement uses TRBV30 and TRBJ2-7; possibly TRBD1 for D (6 bases). CDR1 GTSNPN and CDR2 SVGIG come from the germline V gene (reference sequence). The CDR3 length is 13 residues. The V end lost 0 bases, the J end lost 6 bases, and 12 bases lay between the germline ends. Written as DNA, the CDR3 is TGTGCCTGGAGTGTAAACAGGGCGGGCGAGCAGTACTTC. It is translated as CAWSVNRAGEQYF.

This chain links TRBV24-1 with TRBJ1-2; unclear D gene. CDR1 and CDR2 from the germline V gene are KGHDR and SFDVKD. V was cut by 3 bases and J by 9 bases, with 13 bases left in between. The CDR3 has 13 residues. The CDR3 here is CATSDPRSQSYTF. CDR3 in DNA: TGTGCCACCAGTGATCCCCGCTCCCAGAGCTACACCTTC.

The J gene is TRBJ2-7, the V gene TRBV10-2; D not resolved. Germline V gene data show CDR1 as WSHSY and CDR2 as SAAADI. V dropped 1 base and J dropped 2 bases, with 3 bases sitting between them. This CDR3 contains 12 residues. This CDR3 reads CASSELAYEQYF. The CDR3 bases are TGCGCCAGCAGTGAGTTAGCCTACGAGCAGTACTTC.

On this clone: Other DNA sequences in the same sample also yield this CDR3. The genes are TRBV4-3 and TRBJ1-1; tentative D call: TRBD1 (5 bases). V was trimmed by 2 bases and J by 1 base, leaving 8 bases between them. CDR1 is LGHNA, CDR2 YSLEER, per germline. The CDR3 runs to 14 residues. In DNA form, the CDR3 reads TGCGCCAGCAGCCAAACCGGGGGGAACACTGAAGCTTTCTTT. This gives the protein CASSQTGGNTEAFF.

The V gene is TRBV7-8, the J gene TRBJ1-4; 8 bases line up with TRBD1. This CDR3 is built from 19 residues. The J segment lost 0 bases and the V segment lost 0 bases, leaving 9 bases of the junction unmatched. CDR1 and CDR2 from the germline V gene are SGHVS and FQNEAQ. CDR3 sequence (DNA): TGTGCCAGCAGCTTAGCGCTAAGGGGGGGACAGGCAACTAATGAAAAACTGTTTTTT. It encodes CASSLALRGGQATNEKLFF.

This chain uses TRBV9 with TRBJ2-7, with a possible D match to TRBD2 (6 bases). Germline CDR1 is SGDLS and CDR2 is YYNGEE. V dropped 0 bases and J dropped 6 bases, with 13 bases sitting between them. The CDR3 loop spans 14 amino acids. CDR3 nucleotide sequence: TGTGCCAGCAGCGTAGTCCAATCCGGGGGCGAGCAGTACTTC. Protein sequence: CASSVVQSGGEQYF.

The rearrangement links TRBV5-1 to TRBJ2-7, with D uncertain. The CDR3 loop spans 12 amino acids. With 3 bases removed from V and 6 bases from J, the gap between germline ends came to 10 bases. In germline, CDR1 is SGHRS, CDR2 YFSETQ. CDR3 DNA sequence: TGCGCCAGCAGCTCATCAACGGGCGAGCAGTACTTC. Residues: CASSSSTGEQYF.

The J gene is TRBJ1-4, the V gene TRBV2, with unresolved D. Germline assignment: CDR1 SNHLY and CDR2 FYNNEI. The CDR3 spans 14 residues. Trimming took off 1 base at V and 8 bases at J, with 11 bases between the two ends. The CDR3 region is CASSEGTAREKLFF. In nucleotides, the CDR3 is TGTGCCAGCAGTGAAGGTACAGCCCGGGAAAAACTGTTTTTT.

The rearrangement links TRBV25-1 to TRBJ1-1; TRBD1 aligns across 9 bases. After removal of 1 base from V and 4 bases from J, the junction contained 10 bases not matched to a gene. The CDR3 is 17 residues long. The germline V gene has CDR1 MGHDK and CDR2 SYGVNS. This CDR3 is CASSEFRTGAPGTEAFF. The CDR3 coding sequence is TGTGCCAGCAGTGAATTTCGGACAGGGGCCCCGGGCACTGAAGCTTTCTTT.

This rearrangement joins TRBV3-1 (or the pseudogene TRBV3-2) to TRBJ1-1; 8 nucleotides agree with TRBD1. Germline loops: CDR1 LGHDT, CDR2 YNNKEL (reference sequence). The CDR3 consists of 15 residues. V dropped 0 bases and J dropped 3; count of bases not matched to a gene: 3. CDR3 protein: CASSQDPGGYTEAFF. The CDR3 DNA reads as TGTGCCAGCAGCCAAGATCCAGGGGGCTACACTGAAGCTTTCTTT.

This clone was seen repeatedly, ten times or more. The chain couples TRBV4-1 to TRBJ2-1, with 10 bases that match TRBD1. J lost 1 base, V lost 3 bases, and 3 bases had no gene match. CDR3 length: 16 amino acids. Germline V CDR1 and CDR2: MGHRA, YSYEKL. The CDR3 bases are TGCGCCAGCAGCCACAGGACAGGGGGGTCCTACAATGAGCAGTTCTTC. Encoded protein: CASSHRTGGSYNEQFF.

This rearrangement joins TRBV20-1 to TRBJ2-1; 8 bases line up with TRBD2. The length of the CDR3 is 17 residues. After removal of 3 bases from V and 4 bases from J, the junction contained 14 bases not matched to a gene. Germline V lookup: CDR1 DFQATT, CDR2 SNEGSKA (reference sequence). The CDR3: CSASNTWSSGNYNEQFF. DNA of the CDR3: TGCAGTGCTAGTAATACTTGGAGTAGCGGGAATTACAATGAGCAGTTCTTC.

V usage is TRBV19 and J usage is TRBJ1-1; D is unclear. The germline gives CDR1 LNHDA, CDR2 SQIVND (reference sequence). The CDR3 spans 15 residues. V gave up 3 bases and J gave up 1 base, with 12 bases separating them. The CDR3 sequence is CASSMSWQRNTEAFF. The CDR3 region has the DNA TGTGCCAGTAGTATGAGCTGGCAGCGGAACACTGAAGCTTTCTTT.

As to this clone: At one end the junction does not follow the germline gene, possibly because of a read error. This chain connects TRBV19 to TRBJ2-1, with a possible D match to TRBD2 (6 bases). CDR3 length: 13 amino acids. Germline assignment: CDR1 LNHDA and CDR2 SQIVND (reference sequence). CDR3 nucleotides: TGTGCCAGTAGTATATTTAGGGGAGGACGACGGGTCTTC. Translation: CASSIFRGGRRVF.

The chain joins TRBV7-8 to TRBJ2-5; TRBD1 aligns across 7 bases. The germline V gene has CDR1 SGHVS and CDR2 FQNEAQ. The CDR3 is 14 residues long. The V and J ends lost 5 bases and 0 bases, in that order; junction bases with no gene match: 3. The CDR3 DNA reads TGTGCCAGCAGCCCGGGACAGTACCAAGAGACCCAGTACTTC. It codes for CASSPGQYQETQYF.

J is TRBJ2-3 and V is TRBV5-1; 8 bases line up with TRBD1. Per germline, CDR1 SGHRS and CDR2 YFSETQ. V gave up 0 bases and J gave up 4 bases; unmatched junction bases: 4. This CDR3 comprises 15 residues. CDR3: CASSLETGVPDTQYF. Written as DNA, the CDR3 is TGCGCCAGCAGCTTGGAGACAGGGGTCCCAGATACGCAGTATTTT.

V and J are TRBV19 and TRBJ2-2, with a possible D match to TRBD1 (5 bases). The CDR3 extends over 14 amino acids. Trimming shortened V by 0 bases and J by 4 bases, and 6 bases separated the two germline ends. Germline V gene data show CDR1 as LNHDA and CDR2 as SQIVND (reference sequence). The CDR3 loop reads CASSIDTGTGELFF. CDR3 bases: TGTGCCAGTAGTATAGATACAGGCACCGGGGAGCTGTTTTTT.

The genes are TRBV7-2 and TRBJ1-4; D gene ambiguous. V lost 0 bases and J 8 bases, leaving 19 bases between the germline ends. In germline, CDR1 is SGHTA, CDR2 FQGNSA. The CDR3 has 17 residues. The CDR3 DNA reads TGTGCCAGCAGCTTAGCCACGACTAGGTTTTCTGGGGAAAAACTGTTTTTT. Protein product: CASSLATTRFSGEKLFF.

The rearrangement links TRBV9 to TRBJ2-2; D remains ambiguous. Germline V CDR1 and CDR2: SGDLS, YYNGEE. V dropped 1 base and J dropped 0 bases, with 7 bases sitting between them. This CDR3 is built from 15 residues. The CDR3 here is CASSVQSANTGELFF. The CDR3, as DNA: TGTGCCAGCAGCGTACAGAGCGCGAACACCGGGGAGCTGTTTTTT.